This T cell receptor (beta chain) is drawn from a study of blood T cell repertoires in COVID-19. Germline CDR1 reads LGHNA; CDR2 reads YNFKEQ. This CDR3 is 17 amino acids long. Unmatched junction bases numbered 6, after V lost 1 base and J lost 4 bases. The table came from immunoSEQ multiplex PCR; TCRdb's copy has only in-frame clones and leaves some out. The sample has approximately 63,000 clones; 80% to 90% are singletons. This clone was picked up one time. The clonotype comes from a woman older than 75 with active COVID-19. The sample taken for sequencing was peripheral blood. V and J are TRBV4-2 and TRBJ2-2, with TRBD2 matching over 10 bases. CDR3 sequence: CASSQGLAGEATGELFF. CDR3 DNA sequence: TGTGCCAGCAGCCAAGGGCTAGCGGGGGAGGCCACCGGGGAGCTGTTTTTT.